A selection of T cell receptor beta chains follows, all from one sample in a study of blood T cell repertoires in COVID-19. The assay was immunoSEQ multiplex PCR, and TCRdb's table has in-frame clones only and misses some. The table has 200,000 to 250,000 clones, around 89% seen once. The sample consisted of PBMCs or T cells enriched from blood (not recorded which). The origin of the receptors is a young woman who had recovered from COVID-19. The CDR3 runs from the conserved cysteine through the conserved F or W. The D gene is left open where the match is weak. Size is stated for part of the rows, as once, few or many counts, or as a class when the clone is expanded.

cdr3_nt,cdr3_aa,clone_size,v_call,j_call,d_call
TGTGCCAGCAAGTACACGTCCGACTCTGGAAACACCATATATTTT,CASKYTSDSGNTIYF,NA,TRBV6-5,TRBJ1-3,NA
TGTGCCAGTAGTATACCCGAGCGGGGCTACAATGAGCAGTTCTTC,CASSIPERGYNEQFF,NA,TRBV19,TRBJ2-1,TRBD2
TGCGCCAGCAGCTTGGGGGTAGGGGGAGATAACTATGGCTACACCTTC,CASSLGVGGDNYGYTF,few,TRBV5-1,TRBJ1-2,NA
TGTGCCAGCAGGAATCCAGGATCCTACGAGCAGTACTTC,CASRNPGSYEQYF,NA,TRBV6-5,TRBJ2-7,NA
TGTGCCAGTAGTCACCGGGACAGCCGCTCCTACGAGCAGTACTTC,CASSHRDSRSYEQYF,NA,TRBV19,TRBJ2-7,TRBD1
TGCGCCAGCAGCTTGGCCCAGGAAAATACCTACACCTTC,CASSLAQENTYTF,NA,TRBV5-1,TRBJ1-2,NA
TGTGCCAGCAGCCGTTTTCCCGGGACAGGGGGTCCTCAAGAGACCCAGTACTTC,CASSRFPGTGGPQETQYF,NA,TRBV3-1/TRBV3-2,TRBJ2-5,TRBD1
TGCGCCAGCAGCCAACCCTTAGACAGGTTGAACACTGAAGCTTTCTTT,CASSQPLDRLNTEAFF,NA,TRBV4-1,TRBJ1-1,NA
TGCGCCAGCAGCACCTTTTCGACAGGGGGCTCTGGGGCCAACGTCCTGACTTTC,CASSTFSTGGSGANVLTF,NA,TRBV5-1,TRBJ2-6,TRBD1
TGTGCCAGCAGTTACTCGAACGGAGCTAACTATGGCTACACCTTC,CASSYSNGANYGYTF,NA,TRBV6-5,TRBJ1-2,NA
TGTGCCAGCAACCGGGACAGGAGGAACACTGAAGCTTTCTTT,CASNRDRRNTEAFF,few,TRBV2,TRBJ1-1,TRBD1
TGCAGTGCTAGTTATTGGGGTACAGGGGATGAAAAACTGTTTTTT,CSASYWGTGDEKLFF,NA,TRBV20-1,TRBJ1-4,TRBD1
TGCGCCAGCAGCCAAACCCCCGGGACAGACTACGAGCAGTACTTC,CASSQTPGTDYEQYF,NA,TRBV4-3,TRBJ2-7,TRBD1
TGTGCCAGCAGTTACGGGGACTTCCTTGTCCAGCCCCAGCATTTT,CASSYGDFLVQPQHF,NA,TRBV6-2/TRBV6-3,TRBJ1-5,NA
TGTGCCAGCAGCCGACTAGCGGATGAGCAGTTCTTC,CASSRLADEQFF,NA,TRBV6-2/TRBV6-3,TRBJ2-1,TRBD2
TGTGCCAGCAGCTTCAGGGAGGCCTACGAGCAGTACTTC,CASSFREAYEQYF,NA,TRBV5-6,TRBJ2-7,NA
TGTGCCAGCAGCTTAGCGGCCCTCGGGTCGCCCCAGCATTTT,CASSLAALGSPQHF,NA,TRBV7-9,TRBJ1-5,NA
TGTGCCAGCAGCGTGGCGGGGGGGCTAGGCAATGAGCAGTTCTTC,CASSVAGGLGNEQFF,NA,TRBV9,TRBJ2-1,TRBD2
TGTGCCAGCTCAAACACCGGACAGGGCGAGTCTGAAGCTTTCTTT,CASSNTGQGESEAFF,NA,TRBV18,TRBJ1-1,TRBD1
TGTGCCAGCAGCCCCCAAGTACAGGGTGGAGGCTACACCTTC,CASSPQVQGGGYTF,few,TRBV3-1/TRBV3-2,TRBJ1-2,NA
TGTGCCAGCAGCCGGACAGGGATTAATTCACCCCTCCACTTT,CASSRTGINSPLHF,NA,TRBV6-5,TRBJ1-6,TRBD1
TGTGCCAGCAGTGATGGACAGGGGGCAGGTGGCTACACCTTC,CASSDGQGAGGYTF,once,TRBV2,TRBJ1-2,TRBD1
TGCGCCAGCAGCCAAGAAGCATTCCCCAGGCGCGAGCAGTACTTC,CASSQEAFPRREQYF,NA,TRBV4-1,TRBJ2-7,NA
TGTGCCAGCAGTTCTACAGGGGGAGCGGTTGGCTACACCTTC,CASSSTGGAVGYTF,many,TRBV27,TRBJ1-2,TRBD1
TGTGCCAGCAGCATCTCAGGGGGTACTGAAGCTTTCTTT,CASSISGGTEAFF,NA,TRBV7-2,TRBJ1-1,TRBD1
TGCGCCAGCGGAGACCGGTCACGGGAGACCCAGTACTTC,CASGDRSRETQYF,NA,TRBV5-1,TRBJ2-5,NA
TGTGCCAGCAGCTTAGCCGGGACAGATATGTTTTTT,CASSLAGTDMFF,NA,TRBV7-9,TRBJ1-4,TRBD1
TGTGCCAGCAGCGGTCTCGGGACATCAAATGAAAAACTGTTTTTT,CASSGLGTSNEKLFF,NA,TRBV9,TRBJ1-4,NA
TGTGCCAGTAGTACCTACTCCGGGACTAACTATGGCTACACCTTC,CASSTYSGTNYGYTF,NA,TRBV19,TRBJ1-2,NA
TGTGCCAGCAGCGATCAGGACAATGAGCAGTTCTTC,CASSDQDNEQFF,NA,TRBV5-6,TRBJ2-1,NA
TGTGCCAGCAGCCCGGGACAGAGCCTTCAGCCCCAGCATTTT,CASSPGQSLQPQHF,NA,TRBV9,TRBJ1-5,TRBD1
TGTGCCAGCAGCTTAACGGGACAGTCCTACGAGCAGTACTTC,CASSLTGQSYEQYF,NA,TRBV7-3,TRBJ2-7,TRBD1
TGTGCCAGCAGGGAGAGGGACACGAGTAATTCACCCCTCCACTTT,CASRERDTSNSPLHF,few,TRBV6-5,TRBJ1-6,NA
TGTGCCATCAGTGAGTTTAGGGGACACCAGCCCCAGCATTTT,CAISEFRGHQPQHF,NA,TRBV10-3,TRBJ1-5,NA
TGTGCCAGCAGTTTAGGGCGGGGCCCCTACGAGCAGTACTTC,CASSLGRGPYEQYF,NA,TRBV27,TRBJ2-7,NA
TGTGCCAGCAGCTTTGGACTCCTGTCTGCCAAAAACATTCAGTACTTC,CASSFGLLSAKNIQYF,NA,TRBV7-2,TRBJ2-4,NA
TGTGCCAGCAGCCAAGGACAGTTTGGAGCTTTCTTT,CASSQGQFGAFF,NA,TRBV12-3/TRBV12-4,TRBJ1-1,NA
TGTGCCAGTAGCTGGACAGGGGGAAATTCACCCCTCCACTTT,CASSWTGGNSPLHF,NA,TRBV19,TRBJ1-6,TRBD1
TGTGCCAGCAGACCGGGACAGGGAGACGAAGAAGCTTTCTTT,CASRPGQGDEEAFF,NA,TRBV2,TRBJ1-1,TRBD1
TGTGCCAGTAGTACCGGGACAGCTTCTAACTATGGCTACACCTTC,CASSTGTASNYGYTF,NA,TRBV19,TRBJ1-2,TRBD1
TGTGCCAGCAGCCAGTATCCCCCGAGCGGGGGGGACTACGAGCAGTACTTC,CASSQYPPSGGDYEQYF,NA,TRBV4-2,TRBJ2-7,TRBD2
TGTGCCAGTAGTATGACTAGCGGGGGGGCCTTGGAGCAGTACTTC,CASSMTSGGALEQYF,NA,TRBV19,TRBJ2-7,TRBD2
TGCGCCAGCAGCCCCGTTCAGGGGGACCTAAACACTGAAGCTTTCTTT,CASSPVQGDLNTEAFF,NA,TRBV5-1,TRBJ1-1,TRBD1
TGTGCCAGTCAGTTCCCCCCCCAGCCCCAGCATTTT,CASQFPPQPQHF,NA,TRBV2,TRBJ1-5,NA
TGTGCCAGCTCACCCCGGGACAGCACCTACAATGAGCAGTTCTTC,CASSPRDSTYNEQFF,NA,TRBV18,TRBJ2-1,TRBD1
TGTGCCATCAGTGAGTCACAGGGCGGAAACACCATATATTTT,CAISESQGGNTIYF,NA,TRBV10-3,TRBJ1-3,NA
TGTGCCAGCAGTCCCGACAGATACGAGCAGTACTTC,CASSPDRYEQYF,NA,TRBV13,TRBJ2-7,NA
TGTGCCACCAGTGATCTCACAGGGGATGGCTACACCTTC,CATSDLTGDGYTF,NA,TRBV24-1,TRBJ1-2,TRBD1
TGTGCCATCAGTGATGGCAGAATGAACACTGAAGCTTTCTTT,CAISDGRMNTEAFF,NA,TRBV10-3,TRBJ1-1,NA